This T cell receptor beta chain was documented in a study of blood T cell repertoires in COVID-19. As processed by the authors: Reference gene primer amplification gave estimated nucleated cell counts. TCRdb's copy holds only in-frame clones and misses some; the assay was immunoSEQ multiplex PCR. V, J and clone size are taken as reported in that table, and D and trimming were inferred from the DNA itself. The table records 160,000 or so clones, approximately 84% of them present only once. The CDR3 sequence is 15 residues long. V lost 7 bases and J lost 3; bases outside the gene matches: 7. Per germline, CDR1 LGHNT and CDR2 FRNRAP.

The gene calls are TRBV12-5 and TRBJ2-1; 9 bases agree with TRBD1. This receptor was obtained from a woman aged 80 or over with acute or convalescent COVID-19. Sequencing input: peripheral blood. CDR3 sequence: CASVPRTGVYNEQFF. The CDR3 DNA sequence: TGTGCTAGTGTCCCCCGGACAGGGGTCTACAATGAGCAGTTCTTC.